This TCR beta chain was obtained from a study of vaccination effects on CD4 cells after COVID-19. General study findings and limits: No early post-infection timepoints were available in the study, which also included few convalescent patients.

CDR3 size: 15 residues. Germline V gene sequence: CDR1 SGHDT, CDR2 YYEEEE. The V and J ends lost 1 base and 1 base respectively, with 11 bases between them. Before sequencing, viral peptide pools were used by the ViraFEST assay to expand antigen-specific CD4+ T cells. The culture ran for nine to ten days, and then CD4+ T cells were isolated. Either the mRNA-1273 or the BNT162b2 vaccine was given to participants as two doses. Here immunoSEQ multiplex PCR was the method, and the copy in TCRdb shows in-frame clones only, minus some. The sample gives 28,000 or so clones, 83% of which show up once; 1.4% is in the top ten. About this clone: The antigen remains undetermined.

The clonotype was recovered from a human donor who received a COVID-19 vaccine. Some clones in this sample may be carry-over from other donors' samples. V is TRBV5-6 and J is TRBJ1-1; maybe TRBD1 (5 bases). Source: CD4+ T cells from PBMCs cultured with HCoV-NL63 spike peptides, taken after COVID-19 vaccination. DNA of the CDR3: TGTGCCAGCAGCTTGCGGGGCGTAAGGAACACTGAAGCTTTCTTT. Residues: CASSLRGVRNTEAFF. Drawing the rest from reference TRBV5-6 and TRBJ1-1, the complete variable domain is DAGVTQSPTHLIKTRGQQVTLRCSPKSGHDTVSWYQQALGQGPQFIFQYYEEEERQRGNFPDRFSGHQFPNYSSELNVNALLLGDSALYLCASSLRGVRNTEAFFGQGTRLTVV.